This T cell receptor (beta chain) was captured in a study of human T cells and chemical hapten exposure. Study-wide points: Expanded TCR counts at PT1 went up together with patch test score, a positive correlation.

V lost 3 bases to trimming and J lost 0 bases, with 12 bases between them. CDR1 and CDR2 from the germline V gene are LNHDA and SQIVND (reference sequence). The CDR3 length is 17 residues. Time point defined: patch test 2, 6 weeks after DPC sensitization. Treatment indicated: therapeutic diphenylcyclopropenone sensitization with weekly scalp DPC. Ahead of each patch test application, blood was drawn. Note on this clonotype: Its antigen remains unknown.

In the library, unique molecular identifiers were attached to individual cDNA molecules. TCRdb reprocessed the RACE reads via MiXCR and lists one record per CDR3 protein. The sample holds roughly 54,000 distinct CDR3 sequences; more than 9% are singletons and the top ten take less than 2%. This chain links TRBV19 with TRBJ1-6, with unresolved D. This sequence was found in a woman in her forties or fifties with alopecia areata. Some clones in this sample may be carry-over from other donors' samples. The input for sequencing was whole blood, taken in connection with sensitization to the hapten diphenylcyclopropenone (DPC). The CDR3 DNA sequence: TGTGCCAGTAGTATCAGCGTTCTCACCTCCTATAATTCACCCCTCCACTTT. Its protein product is CASSISVLTSYNSPLHF.